One and the same sample provided the 4 T cell receptor beta chains below, sequenced in a study of T cell responses to AZD1222 COVID-19 vaccine. The data were produced by immunoSEQ multiplex PCR, yet TCRdb's version contains in-frame clones alone and is incomplete. The sample consists of some 130,000 clones, about 93% of them appearing once. This sample comprised peripheral blood, obtained on day 0 of AZD1222 vaccination. These receptors originate from an adult in good health.

The rearrangement links TRBV9 to TRBJ1-6; maybe TRBD1 (5 bases). Deletions cut 0 bases from V and 3 bases from J, with 7 bases between. CDR3 length equals 15 residues. Germline CDR1 reads SGDLS; CDR2 reads YYNGEE. CDR3 amino acids: CASSVDGGYNSPLHF. In nucleotides, the CDR3 is TGTGCCAGCAGCGTAGATGGGGGCTATAATTCACCCCTCCACTTT.

The V gene is TRBV7-9, the J gene TRBJ2-3, with a tentative D call TRBD2 (6 bases). The CDR3 has 16 residues. The V gene's germline CDR1 is SEHNR and CDR2 FQNEAQ (reference sequence). Trimming shortened V by 4 bases and J by 2 bases, and 16 bases separated the two germline ends. CDR3 in DNA: TGTGCCAGCAGCTCTAGGGGCGGGACCTACACAGATACGCAGTATTTT. Translated, it gives CASSSRGGTYTDTQYF.

V gene TRBV29-1 combines with J gene TRBJ1-2; no clear D. Germline CDR1 SQVTM, CDR2 ANQGSEA. The V gene lost 6 bases and the J gene lost 5 bases, with 7 bases spanning the gap. This CDR3 spans 10 amino acids. The CDR3 loop is CSVFGYGYTF. CDR3 bases: TGCAGCGTATTCGGTTATGGCTACACCTTC.

The CDR3 is CASSDPAGGPYEQYF. CDR3 bases: TGTGCCAGCAGCGACCCCGCGGGGGGCCCCTACGAGCAGTACTTC. The rearrangement uses TRBV2 and TRBJ2-7, with 8 bases identical to TRBD2. The CDR3 runs to 15 residues. CDR1 is SNHLY, CDR2 FYNNEI, per germline. J lost 2 bases, V lost 6 bases, and 9 bases had no gene match.